This T cell receptor beta chain was sequenced for a study of vaccination and CD4 T cells after COVID-19. Study details: Typically, post-vaccine samples were obtained a median approximately 67 days after dose two, within a range of 14 to 241.

The V end lost 6 bases, the J end lost 2 bases, and 15 bases lay between the germline ends. Per the germline V gene, CDR1 is SNHLY and CDR2 is FYNNEI. The CDR3 runs 15 residues. Specified treatment: approximately 9-day PBMC culture with coronavirus spike peptide pools or control peptides (ViraFEST assay). The study sequenced cultured CD4+ T cell DNA using the Oncomine TCR Beta short-read assay. TCRdb redid the calling of the PCR reads with MiXCR, one entry per CDR3 protein. The table includes over 10,000 distinct CDR3 sequences, about 25% detected once. Points on this clonotype: Antigen unknown.

Source: CD4+ T cells from blood, cultured in vitro, taken before SARS-CoV-2 vaccination. This TCR derives from a human donor who received a COVID-19 vaccine. The chain has TRBV2 and TRBJ2-3; unclear D gene. DNA for the CDR3: TGTGCCAGCAGGCAAGAGCAGACCTACACAGATACGCAGTATTTT. Translating it yields CASRQEQTYTDTQYF. Full variable domain (remainder filled in from reference TRBV2 and TRBJ2-3): EPEVTQTPSHQVTQMGQEVILRCVPISNHLYFYWYRQILGQKVEFLVSFYNNEISEKSEIFDDQFSVERPDGSNFTLKIRSTKLEDSAMYFCASRQEQTYTDTQYFGPGTRLTVL.